A single T cell receptor beta chain is shown here with its context. Its cognate antigen has yet to be identified. Base qualities are not provided; no much larger clone lies one nucleotide away. Receptor libraries were prepared by the immunoSEQ multiplex PCR assay. The multiplex PCR relied on a mix of 60 forward primers for TCR Vbeta segments and 13 reverse primers for TCR Jbeta segments. A multiplex PCR assay on genomic DNA amplified the CDR3 region of rearranged TCR beta genes. Amplified TCR beta libraries were sequenced as 87-base-pair reads on the Illumina HiSeq System. The original pipeline was this. A later analysis tallied around 80 million unique TCR beta chains across the 666 repertoires, and about 12 million of those chains were shared by two or more donors. A nearest-neighbor algorithm error-corrected the raw reads and collapsed the reads into unique sequences, merging closely related sequences to remove PCR and sequencing errors. To assign V, D and J gene segments, CDR3 sequences were aligned to IMGT reference sequences. For a sequence to be retained, a match of at least six nucleotides was required to both a V gene segment and a J gene segment. Rearrangements were classified as productive when the CDR3 lacked stop codons and remained in frame with V and J, and all other rearrangements were classified as non-productive. CDR3 was defined by IMGT convention, running from the second conserved V-encoded cysteine to the conserved J-encoded phenylalanine. In an earlier analysis of some 550 of the donors, sequences lacking an unambiguous match to a single V gene segment were excluded. An earlier analysis of about 600 of the donors called V segments functional above 56.7% productive rearrangements and segregating when the between-donor standard deviation exceeded 5%. A statistical classification framework was built for diagnosing cytomegalovirus status from the catalog of TCR beta chain sequences. In a later analysis, V and J genes were assigned by comparing TCR nucleotide sequences against IMGT/GENE-DB human TR gene sequences. The TCRdist pipeline was used in a later analysis to assign CDR3 sequences and most-parsimonious VDJ recombination scenarios. A later analysis defined each TCR beta chain by its CDR3 amino acid sequence plus V-gene family, and excluded reads lacking a unique V-gene family. A later analysis removed 600 or so highly shared, low-generation-probability nucleotide sequences to deal with suspected cross-contamination and a sequencing artifact. In a later analysis, a clonal expansion index for each public chain was calculated from normalized within-repertoire ranks of inferred template counts. A later analysis computed generation probabilities with a VDJ recombination model fitted to out-of-frame rearrangements, and checked the results against IGoR. In a later analysis, hypergeometric tests were used to score TCR-TCR, TCR-HLA and TCR-CMV co-occurrence, with a repertoire-size bias correction applied to TCR pairs. False discovery rates were estimated in a later analysis by permuting HLA or CMV assignments 20 times. In a later analysis, co-occurring TCRs were grouped using DBSCAN, with TCRdist sequence similarity added in when clustering inside HLA-allele-positive subsets. For co-occurrence clustering, repertoires with fewer than 30,000 or more than 120,000 public chains were excluded, along with four or five repertoires with anomalous nucleotide sharing. The source is immuneACCESS, and TCRdb retained only in-frame sequences with V and J called. Part of the clones is not carried over; for the studies checked, unresolved V genes explain less than half of this, and the remainder is unexplained. V and J calls and clone size are copied from that table; D and trimming were computed from the DNA. Here the sample has about 150,000 clones; roughly 80% occur a single time. Of the sample, about 4% is held by the ten largest clones.

The cohort was made up of approximately 670 healthy bone marrow donors. At the time of sampling, all cohort members were nominally healthy, though unrecorded immune exposures were likely present. Of the 690 or so cohort members, approximately 300 had a positive CMV serostatus and approximately 400 had a negative one, while no CMV serostatus was recorded for the donor. A peripheral blood sample was provided by each donor, and peripheral blood mononuclear cells were used for TCR beta sequencing. The Qiagen DNeasy Blood Extraction Kit was used to extract genomic DNA from the blood cell samples. The data derive from a study of cytomegalovirus exposure and HLA in healthy donors (dated by TCRdb to the late 2010s). With regard to the full study: According to an earlier analysis of several hundred of the donors, some 170 million T cells yielded approximately 120 million unique TCR beta sequences and 250 to 350 Gb of sequence data. High-throughput TCR immunosequencing, statistical association of individual TCRs with disease status, and machine learning were combined to predict cytomegalovirus infection status. Donor age, sex, ethnicity and CMV serostatus were compiled together with the repertoire data. Roughly five DR-DQ haplotypes were handled as single units for association and clustering, since linkage in the cohort was strong. The study used immunosequencing to profile the T cell repertoires of under 700 subjects and linked those repertoires to cytomegalovirus serostatus. The aim of the study was to test whether cataloging public T cell receptors could identify signatures of past pathogen exposure. To decide whether each TCR beta V gene segment behaved as functional or pseudogenic, an earlier analysis of some 600 of the donors relied on high-throughput TCR beta sequencing. In a later analysis, previously published TCR beta repertoires from 670 or so donors were re-analyzed and high-resolution HLA genotyping was added so that TCR occurrence patterns could be studied. Across about 370 genotyped donors of the cohort, an average of about 250,000 unique TCR beta nucleotide sequences per donor were sequenced, and approximately 17% of those sequences were non-productive. A later genetic analysis used genome-wide SNP genotypes for about 55% of the 666 donors, treating that subset as a discovery cohort. Besides the first cohort of 550 to 750 subjects, a separate validation cohort made up of 95 to 150 different subjects was used. Every discovery cohort repertoire had been produced on one sequencing platform. Of the 300 to 500 genotyped donors, 65% to 90% were placed in the genetic ancestry cluster associated with self-reported Caucasian donors. Class I and class II HLA loci were covered by the typing at four-digit resolution. Rather than drawing on any new phenotypic data, the later analysis identified candidate immune exposures from TCR beta sequences and the way those sequences occurred across donors. An early release covering approximately 600 HLA-typed donors comprised 250 to 350 gigabases of sequencing data and around 86 million unique TCR sequences. Typing coverage varied by locus: roughly 629-640 donors for A, B, C, DRB1 and DQB1; around 560 for DQA1; around 610 for DPA1; approximately 490 for DPB1. General conclusions and limits of the study: The study gave a list of some 150 TCR beta chains associated with cytomegalovirus. In vitro tests confirmed that a few of the cytomegalovirus-associated TCR beta chains recognize cytomegalovirus antigens. Several of the top co-occurrence clusters appeared to be linked to parvovirus B19, influenza, CMV and Epstein-Barr virus, according to a later analysis. Specific HLA alleles were associated with roughly 17,000 TCR beta sequences at a false discovery rate of 0.05 in a later analysis. In this cohort, only TCR beta chains were sequenced, and detectable features were limited by the absence of alpha or paired-chain data. A later analysis found that HLA-associated TCR beta chains were more clonally expanded and had lower generation probabilities than equally common non-associated chains. For the cohort, immune exposure information was limited to CMV serostatus. Because some donors lacked HLA typing at each locus, the association tests relied only on the typed subset. Broadly in line with IMGT annotations, most TCR beta V segments showed up in productive rearrangements about 87% or about 30% of the time in an earlier analysis of approximately 640 of the donors. Assigning TCR associations to individual alleles was difficult when HLA alleles, especially DR and DQ, strongly co-occurred. Sequencing depth was assumed to be roughly uniform across donors in the presence/absence analyses, though that assumption may not hold. According to a later analysis, most CMV-associated TCR beta chains appeared to be HLA-restricted, and the HLA associations seemed to be driven largely by CMV exposure. The earlier analysis of 587 of the donors excluded around 17 rarely observed V segments, including chromosome 9 orphons, because counts were too low. Linkage disequilibrium might explain the correlated functional status among segregating V segments, but an unknown experimental factor could not be ruled out. Some IMGT-functional V segments, including TRBV6-2 and TRBV6-3, could not be told apart with the 87-base-pair reads, so those segments were excluded. The authors suggested that the approach could potentially be generalized to other disease states and immunological phenotypes. In a later analysis, the rate of TCR association differed among HLA loci, with DRB1 alleles having the most associated TCRs and HLA-C alleles having the fewest. A cluster of highly shared sequence variants was judged likely to represent a technical artifact of the sequencing pipeline. A later genetic analysis reported fewer N-insertions in productive TCRs among donors in an Asian-associated ancestry cluster than the approximately 670-donor mean. The classifier was reported to diagnose cytomegalovirus status with high specificity and sensitivity in both the original cohort and the validation cohort. A further reported finding was that TCR beta sequences accurately predicted the HLA-A and HLA-B alleles for most subjects in the first cohort. Most TCR sequences were seen in very few donors, while some public TCRs were found in many individuals. An association between a missense DCLRE1C variant and V-gene and J-gene trimming of TCR beta chains was found in a later genetic analysis and replicated in an independent cohort.

V is cut back by 6 bases and J by 4 bases, with 13 bases in the junction unmatched. CDR1 and CDR2 are drawn from the germline V gene: LGHNT, FRNRAP. From the cysteine through the phenylalanine, the CDR3 covers 18 amino acids. The only DNA kept is the CDR3, 54 bases in frame from the first base. Sample: PBMCs. Recombination connected TRBV12-5 to TRBJ2-1; TRBD2 fits 12 bases in the junction. This receptor was taken from a human donor in good health. The CDR3 region: CASGLPSGRALPYNEQFF. The DNA sequence follows: TGTGCTAGTGGACTCCCTAGCGGGAGGGCCTTACCTTACAATGAGCAGTTCTTC.